Presented here are 27 T cell receptor beta chains from one specimen sequenced in a study of beta chain features in type 1 diabetes. Study-wide findings and caveats: For Type 1 diabetes patients, all four CD4+ subsets carried TCRB CDR3s that were moderately but significantly shorter.

Of the isolated RNA, all was reverse transcribed, and so the sequenced material was expressed TCRB transcripts. The protocol was immunoSEQ multiplex PCR, while the TCRdb copy is restricted to in-frame clones and leaves out a portion. The sample has hundreds of thousands of clones; roughly 9% are singletons. These receptors have no identified antigens. The specimen was central memory CD4+ T cells from blood. Receptor source: a young man with type 1 diabetes.

The chain combines TRBV6-5 with TRBJ2-5, with a tentative D call TRBD1 (6 bases). Germline V CDR1 and CDR2: MNHEY, SVGAGI. The CDR3 extends over 15 amino acids. V was shortened by 7 bases and J by 0 bases, with 15 bases between the two germline ends. DNA of the CDR3: TGTGCCAGCAAGAACGGGGCAGGGGACCAAGAGACCCAGTACTTC. It translates to CASKNGAGDQETQYF.

The sample holds a few counts of this clone. J is TRBJ2-5 and V is TRBV4-3, with D unresolved. The CDR3 length is 15 residues. With 3 bases removed from V and 2 bases from J, the gap between germline ends came to 13 bases. The germline V gene encodes CDR1 LGHNA and CDR2 YSLEER. CDR3 nucleotide sequence: TGCGCCAGCAGCCAGGGCGCTCCCGTACAAGAGACCCAGTACTTC. As protein: CASSQGAPVQETQYF.

This clone has at least ten counts. The rearrangement links TRBV7-2 to TRBJ2-5; D might be TRBD2 (6 bases). The V gene's germline CDR1 is SGHTA and CDR2 FQGNSA. V lost 3 bases and J 7 bases, leaving 18 bases between the germline ends. The CDR3 has 15 residues. The CDR3 nucleotides read TGTGCCAGCAGCTTCCGGGGCCTAGTGGAGGGGACCCAGTACTTC. Translating gives CASSFRGLVEGTQYF. Looking up the rest from reference TRBV7-2 and TRBJ2-5 gives the full variable domain: GAGVSQSPSNKVTEKGKDVELRCDPISGHTALYWYRQSLGQGLEFLIYFQGNSAPDKSGLPSDRFSAERTGGSVSTLTIQRTQQEDSAVYLCASSFRGLVEGTQYFGPGTRLLVL.

This clone was seen more than once but under ten times. Other DNA sequences in this specimen translate into the identical CDR3. The chain has TRBV7-8 and TRBJ2-5, with 8 bases matching TRBD2. Germline V CDR1 and CDR2: SGHVS, FQNEAQ. Trimming at V came to 0 bases and at J to 1 base, leaving 1 base not matched to a gene. CDR3 size: 15 residues. The CDR3 region is CASSLARGVQETQYF. The CDR3 DNA reads TGTGCCAGCAGCTTAGCGCGGGGGGTCCAAGAGACCCAGTACTTC. Full variable domain (outside the CDR3, taken from reference TRBV7-8 and TRBJ2-5): GAGVSQSPRYKVAKRGQDVALRCDPISGHVSLFWYQQALGQGPEFLTYFQNEAQLDKSGLPSDRFFAERPEGSVSTLKIQRTQQEDSAVYLCASSLARGVQETQYFGPGTRLLVL.

This clone was recorded a few times. The V and J genes are TRBV5-1 and TRBJ2-5; D is perhaps TRBD1 (6 bases). This CDR3 has 16 residues. From germline, CDR1 is SGHRS and CDR2 YFSETQ. Trimming took 4 bases from V and 5 from J, leaving 21 bases between them. CDR3 nucleotides: TGCGCCAGCAGCAACAGACAGGCCCTAGGGGAGGAGACCCAGTACTTC. Encoded protein: CASSNRQALGEETQYF. The full variable domain, with the rest looked up from reference TRBV5-1 and TRBJ2-5, is KAGVTQTPRYLIKTRGQQVTLSCSPISGHRSVSWYQQTPGQGLQFLFEYFSETQRNKGNFPGRFSGRQFSNSRSEMNVSTLELGDSALYLCASSNRQALGEETQYFGPGTRLLVL.

The chain joins TRBV4-2 to TRBJ2-7; D is unresolved. CDR1 and CDR2 (germline): LGHNA, YNFKEQ. V dropped 1 base and J dropped 3 bases, with 10 bases sitting between them. The length of the CDR3 is 14 residues. Here the CDR3 DNA reads TGTGCCAGCAGCCAAGGAGTCGGTGTCTACGAGCAGTACTTC. Its protein is CASSQGVGVYEQYF.

The V call is TRBV14, the J call TRBJ1-2; TRBD1 agrees at 7 bases. The CDR3 is 13 amino acids. J was trimmed by 7 bases and V by 5 bases; bases with no gene match: 7. Per germline, CDR1 SGHDN and CDR2 FVKESK. This CDR3 reads CASSMDRSRGYTF. CDR3 nucleotides: TGTGCCAGCAGCATGGACAGGTCTCGTGGCTACACCTTC. Full variable domain (rest looked up from reference TRBV14 and TRBJ1-2): EAGVTQFPSHSVIEKGQTVTLRCDPISGHDNLYWYRRVMGKEIKFLLHFVKESKQDESGMPNNRFLAERTGGTYSTLKVQPAELEDSGVYFCASSMDRSRGYTFGSGTRLTVV.

A few counts support this clone. The chain recombines TRBV9 with TRBJ1-2; D gene uncertain. The CDR3 length is 12 residues. Germline V gives CDR1 SGDLS, CDR2 YYNGEE. The ends were cut back, 0 bases at V and 5 bases at J, with 5 bases in the middle. The CDR3 DNA is TGTGCCAGCAGCGTAGACGGATATGGCTACACCTTC. This sequence encodes CASSVDGYGYTF.

This clone turned up a few times. The chain links TRBV4-3 to TRBJ2-5, with D perhaps TRBD1 (5 bases). The closer fit of TRBJ2-7 to the DNA end suggests the J call may be wrong. This CDR3 spans 14 amino acids. Germline V gives CDR1 LGHNA, CDR2 YSLEER. CDR3 in amino acids: CASSRGKGAYEQYF. The CDR3 bases are TGCGCCAGCAGCCGAGGTAAAGGGGCCTACGAGCAGTACTTC.

This clone was seen only a few times. The chain couples TRBV2 to TRBJ2-4; 9 bases map to TRBD1. Germline V gives CDR1 SNHLY, CDR2 FYNNEI. The CDR3 is 15 residues long. J was trimmed by 4 bases and V by 11 bases; bases with no gene match: 12. CDR3 nucleotides: TGTGCCTCCCGGGACAGGGTGGCCGCGAAAAACATTCAGTACTTC. It is translated as CASRDRVAAKNIQYF.

This clone has a count of ten or more. The chain couples TRBV2 to TRBJ2-7; D is possibly TRBD1 (5 bases). This CDR3 has 14 amino acids. Trimming removed 0 bases at V and 4 bases at J, with 10 bases between. In germline, CDR1 is SNHLY, CDR2 FYNNEI. The CDR3 DNA follows: TGTGCCAGCAGTGAAGCCCCAGACAGATACGAGCAGTACTTC. Translated: CASSEAPDRYEQYF.

This clone was found a few times. The V and J genes are TRBV18 and TRBJ2-7; D is uncertain. Per germline, CDR1 KGHSH and CDR2 LQKENI. Trimming shortened V by 2 bases and J by 2 bases, and 4 bases separated the two germline ends. The CDR3 totals 12 residues. The CDR3 DNA reads TGTGCCAGCTCACCAGGGACCTACGAGCAGTACTTC. This gives the protein CASSPGTYEQYF. Supplemented by reference TRBV18 and TRBJ2-7, the full variable domain reads NAGVMQNPRHLVRRRGQEARLRCSPMKGHSHVYWYRQLPEEGLKFMVYLQKENIIDESGMPKERFSAEFPKEGPSILRIQQVVRGDSAAYFCASSPGTYEQYFGPGTRLTVT.

This clone was counted only a few times. V and J are TRBV5-1 and TRBJ1-1; D possibly corresponds to TRBD1 (5 bases). The germline V gene encodes CDR1 SGHRS and CDR2 YFSETQ. This CDR3 has 18 residues. Deletions cut 4 bases from V and 0 bases from J, with 22 bases between. The CDR3 DNA reads as TGCGCCAGCAGCCCACGGGAGAGGGGCGATGGGGTGAACACTGAAGCTTTCTTT. This translates into CASSPRERGDGVNTEAFF.

CDR3: CASSLAPDRGSEKLFF. DNA of the CDR3: TGCGCCAGCAGCTTGGCCCCTGACAGGGGGAGTGAAAAACTGTTTTTT. The J gene is TRBJ1-4, the V gene TRBV5-1; 9 bases align to TRBD1. The CDR3 covers 16 residues. With V trimmed by 0 bases and J by 7 bases, 7 bases remained unmatched. CDR1 SGHRS and CDR2 YFSETQ come from the germline V gene.

The CDR3 sequence is CASSSAGRRASYGYTF. The CDR3 coding sequence is TGTGCCAGCAGTTCCGCAGGGCGAAGGGCCTCCTATGGCTACACCTTC. The V gene is TRBV6-5, the J gene TRBJ1-2; TRBD1 is a possible D gene (5 bases). The V gene's germline CDR1 is MNHEY and CDR2 SVGAGI. V lost 4 bases and J lost 4, with 19 bases in between. This CDR3 region has 16 residues.

V is TRBV5-1 and J is TRBJ2-5, with TRBD2 as a possible D gene (5 bases). Germline CDR1 is SGHRS and CDR2 is YFSETQ. The CDR3 length is 12 residues. V lost 4 bases, J lost 5 bases, and 9 bases lay in between. DNA for the CDR3: TGCGCCAGCAGCAGCCAGCGGGAGACCCAGTACTTC. This codes for CASSSQRETQYF.

Only a few counts were recorded for this clone. CDR3 protein: CASSVGIGTGGTEAFF. As DNA, the CDR3 is TGTGCCAGCAGCGTAGGGATCGGGACAGGGGGCACTGAAGCTTTCTTT. V gene TRBV9 combines with J gene TRBJ1-1; 11 bases are a match to TRBD1. CDR3 length equals 16 residues. The germline V gene encodes CDR1 SGDLS and CDR2 YYNGEE. V shed 0 bases, J shed 4 bases, and the junction held 5 bases outside the gene matches. The variable domain in full, with the rest retrieved from reference TRBV9 and TRBJ1-1, is DSGVTQTPKHLITATGQRVTLRCSPRSGDLSVYWYQQSLDQGLQFLIQYYNGEERAKGNILERFSAQQFPDLHSELNLSSLELGDSALYFCASSVGIGTGGTEAFFGQGTRLTVV.

This clone came up many times. The chain is built from TRBV18 and TRBJ2-3, with TRBD2 identical over 11 bases. The CDR3 runs 14 residues. Germline CDR1 is KGHSH and CDR2 is LQKENI. Germline trimming cut 5 bases from V and 5 bases from J; bases unmatched to any gene: 3. Here the CDR3 DNA reads TGTGCCAGCTCAAGACTAGCGGGGCGAGATACGCAGTATTTT. Amino acid sequence: CASSRLAGRDTQYF.

The gene calls are TRBV30 and TRBJ2-6, with TRBD1 matching over 12 bases. Germline V lookup: CDR1 GTSNPN, CDR2 SVGIG (reference sequence). The length of the CDR3 is 18 residues. V shed 1 base and J 2 bases; nucleotides not matched to a gene: 6. The DNA for the CDR3 is TGTGCCTGGAGTGGGGTCGGGACAGGGGGCGCTGGGGCCAACGTCCTGACTTTC. This sequence encodes CAWSGVGTGGAGANVLTF.

This clone turned up a few times. The rearrangement links TRBV30 to TRBJ1-1; possibly TRBD1 for D (6 bases). V was trimmed by 6 bases and J by 5 bases, leaving 28 bases between them. Per the germline V gene, CDR1 is GTSNPN and CDR2 is SVGIG (reference sequence). CDR3 length: 17 amino acids. The CDR3 protein is CACRPGQHVRDHTEAFF. As DNA, the CDR3 is TGTGCCTGTCGACCGGGACAACATGTTCGGGATCATACTGAAGCTTTCTTT.

This clone was seen a few times. This rearrangement joins TRBV4-1 to TRBJ1-5; maybe TRBD1 (5 bases). There are 17 residues in the CDR3. Germline V CDR1 and CDR2: MGHRA, YSYEKL. V lost 0 bases and J 7 bases, leaving 19 bases between the germline ends. The CDR3 DNA follows: TGCGCCAGCAGCCAAGACCCTTTAGAAGGGGCGGGCCAGCCCCAGCATTTT. It yields the protein CASSQDPLEGAGQPQHF.

This clone appeared a few times. This chain joins TRBV18 and TRBJ2-7; D gene unclear. Trimming removed 8 bases at V and 3 bases at J, with 11 bases between. The CDR3 is 12 amino acids. From germline, CDR1 is KGHSH and CDR2 LQKENI. The DNA for the CDR3 is TGTGCCAGCACACAGAACGACTACGAGCAGTACTTC. Translation: CASTQNDYEQYF.

This clone was observed a few times. This chain connects TRBV18 to TRBJ2-5; 7 bases match TRBD2. The CDR3 extends over 15 amino acids. Per the germline V gene, CDR1 is KGHSH and CDR2 is LQKENI. V shed 3 bases and J 2 bases; nucleotides not matched to a gene: 6. As DNA, the CDR3 is TGTGCCAGCTCACCGGATTCGGGGGGTCAAGAGACCCAGTACTTC. Its translation: CASSPDSGGQETQYF.

This clone was observed a handful of times. This rearrangement joins TRBV7-2 to TRBJ2-3; the match to TRBD2 covers 14 bases. Looked up from germline, CDR1 is SGHTA and CDR2 is FQGNSA. J gave up 5 bases and V 5 bases, and 6 bases lay outside the gene matches. The CDR3 sequence is 16 residues long. The CDR3 is CASSPRTSGGRDTQYF. CDR3 DNA sequence: TGTGCCAGCAGCCCTAGGACTAGCGGGGGGCGAGATACGCAGTATTTT.

In this sample, this clone turned up a few times. The rearrangement joins TRBV19 to TRBJ2-7; D is possibly TRBD2 (6 bases). This CDR3 contains 14 residues. CDR1 LNHDA and CDR2 SQIVND come from the germline V gene (reference sequence). V was cut by 3 bases and J by 5 bases, with 14 bases left in between. In nucleotides, the CDR3 is TGTGCCAGTAGTATGTGGAGGGATGTGAACGAGCAGTACTTC. Its translation is CASSMWRDVNEQYF.

This clone showed up just a few times. The chain uses TRBV5-6 and TRBJ1-2; 7 nucleotides match TRBD1. The CDR3 sequence is 12 residues long. V trimming: 2 bases; J trimming: 6 bases; junction bases outside the gene matches: 1. In germline, CDR1 is SGHDT, CDR2 YYEEEE. This chain's CDR3 is CASSFDRDGYTF. CDR3 bases: TGTGCCAGCAGCTTTGACAGGGATGGCTACACCTTC.

This clone was detected only a few times. V is TRBV6-5 and J is TRBJ1-5; 7 bases are shared with TRBD1. J was trimmed by 4 bases and V by 5 bases; bases with no gene match: 2. CDR1 and CDR2 from the germline V gene are MNHEY and SVGAGI. The CDR3 has 13 amino acids. CDR3 sequence reads: CASSKTGNQPQHF. The CDR3 nucleotides are TGTGCCAGCAGTAAGACAGGGAATCAGCCCCAGCATTTT.